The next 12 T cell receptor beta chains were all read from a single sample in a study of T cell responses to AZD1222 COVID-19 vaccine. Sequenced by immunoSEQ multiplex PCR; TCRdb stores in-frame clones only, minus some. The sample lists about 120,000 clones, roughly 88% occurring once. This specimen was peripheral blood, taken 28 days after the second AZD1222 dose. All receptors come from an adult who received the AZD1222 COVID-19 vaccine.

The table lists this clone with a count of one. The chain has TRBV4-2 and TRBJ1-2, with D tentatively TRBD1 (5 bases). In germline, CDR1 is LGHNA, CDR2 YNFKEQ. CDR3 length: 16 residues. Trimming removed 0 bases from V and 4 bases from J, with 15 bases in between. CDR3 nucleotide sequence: TGTGCCAGCAGCCAAGAGGCGAGAGCGGGGCTCTATGGCTACACCTTC. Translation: CASSQEARAGLYGYTF.

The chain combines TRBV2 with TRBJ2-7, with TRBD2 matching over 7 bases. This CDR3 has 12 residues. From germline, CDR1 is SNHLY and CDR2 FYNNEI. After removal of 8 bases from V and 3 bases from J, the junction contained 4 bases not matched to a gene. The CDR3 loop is CASAREFYEQYF. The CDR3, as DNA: TGTGCCAGCGCGCGGGAGTTCTACGAGCAGTACTTC.

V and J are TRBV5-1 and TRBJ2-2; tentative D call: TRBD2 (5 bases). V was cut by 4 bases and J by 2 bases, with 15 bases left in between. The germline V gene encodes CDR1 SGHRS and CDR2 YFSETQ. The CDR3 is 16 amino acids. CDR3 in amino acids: CASSGMLAPNTGELFF. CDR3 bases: TGCGCCAGCAGCGGCATGTTAGCGCCAAACACCGGGGAGCTGTTTTTT.

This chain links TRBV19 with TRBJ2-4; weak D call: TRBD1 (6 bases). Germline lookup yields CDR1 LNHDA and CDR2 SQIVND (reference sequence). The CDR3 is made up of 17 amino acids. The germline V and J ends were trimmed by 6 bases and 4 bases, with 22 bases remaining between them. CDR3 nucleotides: TGTGCCAGTAGGGTATCCCAGGGGCCCCGTTCGAAAAACATTCAGTACTTC. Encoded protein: CASRVSQGPRSKNIQYF. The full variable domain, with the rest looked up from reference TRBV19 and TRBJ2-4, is DGGITQSPKYLFRKEGQNVTLSCEQNLNHDAMYWYRQDPGQGLRLIYYSQIVNDFQKGDIAEGYSVSREKKESFPLTVTSAQKNPTAFYLCASRVSQGPRSKNIQYFGAGTRLSVL.

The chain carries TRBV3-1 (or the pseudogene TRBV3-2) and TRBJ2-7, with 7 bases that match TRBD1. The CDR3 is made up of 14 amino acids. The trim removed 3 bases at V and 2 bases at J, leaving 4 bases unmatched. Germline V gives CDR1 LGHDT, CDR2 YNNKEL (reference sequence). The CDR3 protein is CASSQRQGPYEQYF. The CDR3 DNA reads TGTGCCAGCAGCCAGCGACAGGGACCCTACGAGCAGTACTTC.

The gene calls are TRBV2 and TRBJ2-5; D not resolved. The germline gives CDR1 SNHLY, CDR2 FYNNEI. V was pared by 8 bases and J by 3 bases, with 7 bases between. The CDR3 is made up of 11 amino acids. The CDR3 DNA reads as TGTGCCAGCGCAGCCGAAGAGACCCAGTACTTC. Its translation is CASAAEETQYF.

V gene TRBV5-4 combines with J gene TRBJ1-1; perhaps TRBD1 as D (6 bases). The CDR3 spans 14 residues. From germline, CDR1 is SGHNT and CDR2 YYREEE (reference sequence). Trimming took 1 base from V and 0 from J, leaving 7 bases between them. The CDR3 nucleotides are TGTGCCAGCAGCTTGACAGGGATGAACACTGAAGCTTTCTTT. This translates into CASSLTGMNTEAFF.

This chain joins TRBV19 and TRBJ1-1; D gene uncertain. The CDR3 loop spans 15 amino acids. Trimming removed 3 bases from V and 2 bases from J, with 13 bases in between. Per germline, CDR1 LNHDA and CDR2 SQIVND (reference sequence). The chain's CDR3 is CASSMAGRINTEAFF. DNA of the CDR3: TGTGCCAGTAGTATGGCTGGCCGGATAAACACTGAAGCTTTCTTT.

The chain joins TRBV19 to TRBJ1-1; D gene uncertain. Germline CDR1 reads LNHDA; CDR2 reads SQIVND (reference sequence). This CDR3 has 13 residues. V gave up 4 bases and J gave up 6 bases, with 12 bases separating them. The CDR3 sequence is CASSRYTGAEAFF. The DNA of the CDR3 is TGTGCCAGTAGTAGATATACTGGGGCTGAAGCTTTCTTT.

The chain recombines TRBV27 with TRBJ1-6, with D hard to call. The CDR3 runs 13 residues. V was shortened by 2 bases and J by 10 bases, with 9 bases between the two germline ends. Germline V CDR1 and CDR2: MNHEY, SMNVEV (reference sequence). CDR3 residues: CASSLVRESPLHF. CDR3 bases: TGTGCCAGCAGTTTAGTACGAGAATCACCCCTCCACTTT.

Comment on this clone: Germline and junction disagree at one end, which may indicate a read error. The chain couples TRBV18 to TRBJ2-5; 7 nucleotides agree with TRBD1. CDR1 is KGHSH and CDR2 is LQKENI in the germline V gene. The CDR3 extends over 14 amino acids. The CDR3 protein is CASSPQGLRETQYF. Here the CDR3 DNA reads TGTGCCAGCTCCCCACAGGGGTTGAGGGAGACCCAGTACTTC.

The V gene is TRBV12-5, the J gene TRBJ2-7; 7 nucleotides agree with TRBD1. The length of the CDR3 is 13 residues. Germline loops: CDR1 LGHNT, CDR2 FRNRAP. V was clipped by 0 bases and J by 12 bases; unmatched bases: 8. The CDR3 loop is CASGLVPSGTAYF. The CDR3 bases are TGTGCTAGTGGTTTGGTACCATCCGGGACAGCGTACTTC. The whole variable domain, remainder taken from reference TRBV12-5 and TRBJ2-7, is DARVTQTPRHKVTEMGQEVTMRCQPILGHNTVFWYRQTMMQGLELLAYFRNRAPLDDSGMPKDRFSAEMPDATLATLKIQPSEPRDSAVYFCASGLVPSGTAYFGPGTRLTVT.